A selection of T cell receptor beta chains follows, all from one sample in a study of cytotoxic CD8 clonotypes in ibrutinib-treated CLL. Sequencing used immunoSEQ multiplex PCR; TCRdb keeps in-frame clones, though not all of them. The data show about 140,000 clones, about 80% seen once. This sample comprised PBMCs, obtained after 12 months of ibrutinib treatment. These receptor sequences come from a human donor with chronic lymphocytic leukemia. CDR3s include the opening cysteine and the closing phenylalanine or tryptophan. A D gene is named only where the DNA matches it firmly. Clone sizes are given selectively: once, few, many, or a class where the clone is expanded.

TRBV27	NA	15	NA	TRBJ2-3	CASSTWGGPADTQYF	TGTGCCAGCAGTACCTGGGGGGGCCCCGCAGATACGCAGTATTTT
TRBV7-9	NA	13	NA	TRBJ2-7	CASSLGVFDEQYF	TGTGCCAGCAGCTTAGGGGTTTTCGACGAGCAGTACTTC
TRBV28	once	17	TRBD2	TRBJ2-1	CASSFPLKRETYNEQFF	TGTGCCAGCAGTTTTCCTCTCAAGCGGGAGACCTACAATGAGCAGTTCTTC
TRBV28	NA	16	NA	TRBJ1-5	CASSSTPGPFNQPQHF	TGTGCCAGCAGTTCTACTCCGGGACCTTTCAATCAGCCCCAGCATTTT
TRBV27	NA	15	TRBD1	TRBJ1-6	CASRSDRGDNSPLHF	TGTGCCAGCAGGTCGGACAGGGGGGACAATTCACCCCTCCACTTT
TRBV28	NA	16	TRBD2	TRBJ2-5	CASIRRLAGGEKTQYF	TGTGCCAGCATCCGTAGACTAGCGGGAGGGGAGAAGACCCAGTACTTC
TRBV6-4	NA	15	TRBD1	TRBJ2-4	CASRGQGLIMSIQYF	TGTGCCAGCAGAGGACAGGGTCTAATTATGTCCATTCAGTACTTC
TRBV16	NA	17	TRBD1	TRBJ1-1	CASSHSSRQGRNTEAFF	TGTGCCAGCAGCCACTCTTCACGACAGGGGAGGAACACTGAAGCTTTCTTT
TRBV27	NA	11	NA	TRBJ2-7	CASTGGNEQYF	TGTGCCAGCACGGGGGGCAACGAGCAGTACTTC
TRBV28	NA	15	TRBD2	TRBJ2-7	CASSFSRGGTYEQYF	TGTGCCAGCAGTTTCTCCCGGGGAGGGACCTACGAGCAGTACTTC